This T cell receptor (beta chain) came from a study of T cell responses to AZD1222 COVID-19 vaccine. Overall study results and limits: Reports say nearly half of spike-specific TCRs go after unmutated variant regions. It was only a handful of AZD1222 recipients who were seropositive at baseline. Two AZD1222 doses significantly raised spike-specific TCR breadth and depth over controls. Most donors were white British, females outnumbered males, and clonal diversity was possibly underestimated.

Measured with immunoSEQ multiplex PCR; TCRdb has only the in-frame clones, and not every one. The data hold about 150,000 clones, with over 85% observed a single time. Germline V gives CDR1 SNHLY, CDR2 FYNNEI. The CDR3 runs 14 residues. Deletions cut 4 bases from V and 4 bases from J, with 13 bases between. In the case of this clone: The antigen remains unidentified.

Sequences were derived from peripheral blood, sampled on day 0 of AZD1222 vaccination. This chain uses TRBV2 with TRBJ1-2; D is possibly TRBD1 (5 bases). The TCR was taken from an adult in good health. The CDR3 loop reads CASSARREAYGYTF. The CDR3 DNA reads TGTGCCAGCAGTGCACGCAGGGAGGCCTATGGCTACACCTTC.